This TCR beta chain comes out of a study of T cell responses to AZD1222 COVID-19 vaccine. Study as a whole: Second-dose schedules of about 4 or about 12 weeks were combined. Findings and limits, study-wide: Spike-spanning, vaccine-associated CD4 TCRs were dominant at 160-218 and 743-854. Mostly white British, mostly female donors; authors suggested clonal diversity may be underestimated.

Comment on this clone: The target antigen is unknown.

TCRdb keeps only in-frame clones here, not all; method: immunoSEQ multiplex PCR. The sample holds 100,000 to 150,000 clones, roughly 94% seen once. V dropped 2 bases and J dropped 5 bases, with 10 bases sitting between them. The germline V gene has CDR1 MDHEN and CDR2 SYDVKM. The CDR3 contains 14 residues. V usage is TRBV28 and J usage is TRBJ1-5; D may be TRBD1 (6 bases). The TCR comes from an adult in good health. Sequences were derived from peripheral blood, sampled on day 0 of AZD1222 vaccination. The CDR3 is CASSLGGLDQPQHF. DNA for the CDR3: TGTGCCAGCAGTTTAGGGGGCTTGGATCAGCCCCAGCATTTT.